This T cell receptor (beta chain) was identified in a study of blood T cell repertoires in COVID-19. On the study more broadly: COVID-19 samples from acute and convalescent phases originated in the United States, Italy and Spain. PBMCs, B-cell-depleted T cells, or T cells were the source of the cDNA or gDNA that made up the material.

Germline V CDR1 and CDR2: SNHLY, FYNNEI. The CDR3 totals 14 residues. V shed 6 bases and J shed 8 bases, with 19 bases lying between them. As processed by the authors: Amplified reference gene primers provided the basis for estimating nucleated cell counts. Sequenced by immunoSEQ multiplex PCR; TCRdb stores in-frame clones only, minus some. Clonal size and the V and J genes are those of that table, whereas D and trimming came from the DNA. The table lists tens of thousands of clones, around 80% of them singletons. V gene TRBV2 combines with J gene TRBJ1-2, with unresolved D. The source of this sequence is a man at least 80 years old with active or convalescent COVID-19. The specimen sequenced was peripheral blood. CDR3: CASSLGSSGSGYTF. The CDR3 nucleotides read TGTGCCAGCAGCCTCGGGTCCTCTGGGAGCGGCTACACCTTC. Full variable domain (rest looked up from reference TRBV2 and TRBJ1-2): EPEVTQTPSHQVTQMGQEVILRCVPISNHLYFYWYRQILGQKVEFLVSFYNNEISEKSEIFDDQFSVERPDGSNFTLKIRSTKLEDSAMYFCASSLGSSGSGYTFGSGTRLTVV.